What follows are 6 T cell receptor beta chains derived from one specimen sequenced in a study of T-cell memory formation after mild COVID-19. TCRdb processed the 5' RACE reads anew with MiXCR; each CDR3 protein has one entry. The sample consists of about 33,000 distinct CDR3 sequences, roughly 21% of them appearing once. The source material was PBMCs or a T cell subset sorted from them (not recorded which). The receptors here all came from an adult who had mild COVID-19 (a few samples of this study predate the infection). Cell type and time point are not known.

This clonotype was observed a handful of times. DNA of the CDR3: TGCGCCAGCAGCTCCCCCGGAGGACTAGCGGATTACAATGAGCAGTTCTTC. This sequence encodes CASSSPGGLADYNEQFF. V usage is TRBV4-3 and J usage is TRBJ2-1; 10 positions agree with TRBD2. The germline gives CDR1 LGHNA, CDR2 YSLEER. The CDR3 covers 17 residues. Unmatched junction bases numbered 11, after V lost 5 bases and J lost 4 bases.

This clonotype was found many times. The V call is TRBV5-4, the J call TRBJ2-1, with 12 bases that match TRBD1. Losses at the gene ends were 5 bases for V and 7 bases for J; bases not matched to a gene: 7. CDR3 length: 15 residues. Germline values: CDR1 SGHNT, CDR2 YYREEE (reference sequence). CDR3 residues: CASSPGQGARNEQFF. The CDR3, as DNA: TGTGCCAGCAGTCCGGGACAGGGGGCGCGGAATGAGCAGTTCTTC.

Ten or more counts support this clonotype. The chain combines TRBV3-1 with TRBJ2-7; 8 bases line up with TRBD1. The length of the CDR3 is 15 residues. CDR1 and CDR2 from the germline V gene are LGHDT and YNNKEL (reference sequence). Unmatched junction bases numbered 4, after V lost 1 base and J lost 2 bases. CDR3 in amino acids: CASSQAGQVTYEQYF. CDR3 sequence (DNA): TGTGCCAGCAGCCAAGCGGGACAGGTCACCTACGAGCAGTACTTC.

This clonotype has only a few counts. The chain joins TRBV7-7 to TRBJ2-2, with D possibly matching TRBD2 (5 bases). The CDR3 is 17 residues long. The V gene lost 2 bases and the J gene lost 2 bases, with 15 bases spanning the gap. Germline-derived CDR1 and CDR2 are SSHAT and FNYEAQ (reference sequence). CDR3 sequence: CASSLRLGSVNTGELFF. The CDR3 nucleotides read TGTGCCAGCAGCTTAAGGTTGGGGAGTGTAAACACCGGGGAGCTGTTTTTT.

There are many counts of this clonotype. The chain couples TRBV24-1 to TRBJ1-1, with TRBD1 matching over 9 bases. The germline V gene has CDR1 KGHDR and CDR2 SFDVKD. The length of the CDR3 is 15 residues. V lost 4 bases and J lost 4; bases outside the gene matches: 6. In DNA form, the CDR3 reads TGTGCCACCAGTGACCACAGGGGGCTACGCACTGAAGCTTTCTTT. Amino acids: CATSDHRGLRTEAFF.

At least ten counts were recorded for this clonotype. In nucleotides, the CDR3 is TGCGCCAGCAGCCCCGGGGCTAGCGGGATCCTCGGCCCCGAGCAGTACTTC. As protein: CASSPGASGILGPEQYF. This chain joins TRBV5-1 and TRBJ2-7; TRBD2 agrees at 9 bases. The ends lost 4 bases at V and 6 bases at J; junction bases unmatched: 17. The CDR3 contains 17 residues. Germline CDR1 SGHRS, CDR2 YFSETQ. Together with reference TRBV5-1 and TRBJ2-7, the CDR3 gives the full variable domain: KAGVTQTPRYLIKTRGQQVTLSCSPISGHRSVSWYQQTPGQGLQFLFEYFSETQRNKGNFPGRFSGRQFSNSRSEMNVSTLELGDSALYLCASSPGASGILGPEQYFGPGTRLTVT.